A selection of T cell receptor beta chains follows, all from one sample in a study of CDR3 diversity in severe acne. TCRdb used MiXCR to reprocess the PCR reads, holding one entry per CDR3 protein. This table holds some 90,000 distinct CDR3 sequences, around 54% found once. The source material was blood. Receptors originate from a male donor with severe acne vulgaris. Both conserved end residues are part of each CDR3. A D gene is named only where the DNA matches it firmly. A row's size may be missing; if present it is once, few, many or a size class.

j_call d_call v_call clone_size cdr3_nt cdr3_aa
TRBJ1-2 . TRBV19 . TGTGCCAGTAGTCCCCGCCAAAGGGGCTATGGCTACACCTTC CASSPRQRGYGYTF
TRBJ2-1 . TRBV9 . TGTGCCAGCAGTGTTAGCGGAGGCTCCTACAATGAGCAGTTCTTC CASSVSGGSYNEQFF
TRBJ1-6 . TRBV20-1 many TGCAGTGCATACGGACAGCTTGGGGCGAATGTAGCTAATTCACCCCTCCACTTT CSAYGQLGANVANSPLHF
TRBJ1-1 . TRBV5-6 . TGTGCCAGCAGCTTAAACAGGTGGAGGTCTGAAGCTTTCTTT CASSLNRWRSEAFF
TRBJ2-2 . TRBV15 many TGTGCCACCAGCAGAGACATCCCCACCGGGGAGCTGTTTTTT CATSRDIPTGELFF
TRBJ2-3 . TRBV7-3 . TGTGCCAGCAGCTCAGGGGGGGTGAACGCAGATACGCAGTATTTT CASSSGGVNADTQYF
TRBJ2-2 . TRBV11-1 . TGTGCCAGCAGCCATTACGCTTTGAGGAACACCGGGGAGCTGTTTTTT CASSHYALRNTGELFF
TRBJ1-6 . TRBV27 many TGTGCCAGCAGTTTGATCCGGAGGAGATCACCCCTCCACTTT CASSLIRRRSPLHF
TRBJ2-7 . TRBV20-1 few TGCAGTGCTAGCGGCTACGAGCAGTACTTC CSASGYEQYF
TRBJ2-7 . TRBV19 few TGTGCCAGTAGCTCCGGCGGCTCCTACGAGCAGTACTTC CASSSGGSYEQYF
TRBJ1-1 . TRBV6-5 . TGTGCCAGCAGACCCCTCGTGAACACTGAAGCTTTCTTT CASRPLVNTEAFF
TRBJ2-7 . TRBV7-9 few TGTGCCAGCCGCCTGGGGGCTGATGTCGAGCAGTACTTC CASRLGADVEQYF
TRBJ2-5 TRBD1 TRBV25-1 once TGTGCCAGCAGTGGGGGCTTGAAGACAGGGGGCCAAGAGACCCAGTACTTC CASSGGLKTGGQETQYF
TRBJ2-1 TRBD2 TRBV20-1 . TGCAGTGCTAAGACTAGCGGGAGGGCCAATGAGCAGTTCTTC CSAKTSGRANEQFF
TRBJ2-3 TRBD1 TRBV29-1 . TGCAGCGTCCGGGACAGGGGTTCCGATACGCAGTATTTT CSVRDRGSDTQYF
TRBJ1-5 . TRBV9 few TGTGCCAGCAGCGTAGGGGGTTTCAATCAGCCCCAGCATTTT CASSVGGFNQPQHF
TRBJ1-2 . TRBV9 many TGTGCCAGCAGCGTAGATACAGGGCCTGGCTATGGCTACACCTTC CASSVDTGPGYGYTF